This TCR beta chain came from a study of T-cell reconstitution after alpha-beta-depleted transplantation in children. The germline CDR1 and CDR2 sequences are DFQATT and SNEGSKA (reference sequence). The CDR3 length is 14 residues. The ends lost 1 base at V and 5 bases at J; junction bases unmatched: 7. During its preparation, the TCRbeta library received unique molecular identifiers. TCRdb passed the PCR reads through MiXCR, listing each CDR3 protein once. This sample has 450,000 to 600,000 distinct CDR3 sequences, with about 16% found just once. Specimen: PBMCs from the stem cell graft donor, collected from the stem cell graft. This rearrangement joins TRBV20-1 to TRBJ2-7; 8 bases map to TRBD1. The TCR sequence derives from a human donor who donated a stem cell graft to a child with acute lymphoblastic leukemia. The CDR3 protein is CSARVAQGADEQYF. The CDR3 DNA reads as TGCAGTGCTAGAGTGGCTCAGGGGGCGGACGAGCAGTACTTC.